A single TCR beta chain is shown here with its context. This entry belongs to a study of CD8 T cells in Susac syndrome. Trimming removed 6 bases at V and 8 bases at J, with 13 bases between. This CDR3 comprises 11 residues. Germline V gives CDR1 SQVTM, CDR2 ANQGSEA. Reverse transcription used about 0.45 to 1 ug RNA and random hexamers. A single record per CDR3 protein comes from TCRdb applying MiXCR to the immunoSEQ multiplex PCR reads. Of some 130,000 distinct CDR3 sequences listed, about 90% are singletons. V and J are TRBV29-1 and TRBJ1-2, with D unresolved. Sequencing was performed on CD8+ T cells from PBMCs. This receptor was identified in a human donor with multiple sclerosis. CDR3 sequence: CSVAGLGGYTF. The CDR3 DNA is TGCAGCGTCGCCGGACTGGGCGGCTACACCTTC.